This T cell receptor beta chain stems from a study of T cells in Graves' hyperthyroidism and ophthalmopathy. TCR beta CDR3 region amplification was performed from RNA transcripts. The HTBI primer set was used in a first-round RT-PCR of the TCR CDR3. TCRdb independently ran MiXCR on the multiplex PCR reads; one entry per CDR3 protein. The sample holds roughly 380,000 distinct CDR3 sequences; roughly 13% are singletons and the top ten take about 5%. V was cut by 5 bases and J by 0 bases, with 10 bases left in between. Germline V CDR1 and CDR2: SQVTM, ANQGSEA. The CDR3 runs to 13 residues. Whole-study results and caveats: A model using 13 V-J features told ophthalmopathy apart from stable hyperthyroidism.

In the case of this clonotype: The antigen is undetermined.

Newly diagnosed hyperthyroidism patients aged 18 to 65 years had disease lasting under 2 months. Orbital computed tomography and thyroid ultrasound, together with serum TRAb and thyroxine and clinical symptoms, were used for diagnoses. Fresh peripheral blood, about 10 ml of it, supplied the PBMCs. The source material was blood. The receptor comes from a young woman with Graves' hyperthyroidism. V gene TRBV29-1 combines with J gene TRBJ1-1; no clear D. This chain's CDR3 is CSVSGLLNTEAFF. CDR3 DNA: TGCAGCGTTTCGGGTCTCTTGAACACTGAAGCTTTCTTT.